This T cell receptor beta chain emerged from a study of T cells expressing NK-cell markers. After re-calling the 5' RACE reads, TCRdb lists one entry per CDR3 protein, DNA absent. The sample includes 200,000 to 300,000 distinct CDR3 sequences. Germline-derived CDR1 and CDR2 are ENHRY and SYGVKD. The CDR3 totals 14 residues. This sequence was found in a young man in good health. Material: blood T cells: a sorted CD56 or NKG2C T cell subset, CD4+ or CD8+ T cells, or bulk PBMC T cells (not recorded which). The chain recombines TRBV10-3 with TRBJ2-5; without DNA, the TCRdb call of TRBD2 cannot be checked. This CDR3 reads CAISISREGETQYF.